The T cell receptor beta chain described here comes from a study of blood T cell repertoires in COVID-19. About the research overall: Samples taken during acute and convalescent COVID-19 were collected in the United States, Italy and Spain. Sample material is recorded as cDNA or gDNA derived from T cells, B-cell-depleted T cells, or PBMCs.

Original data processing: The assay estimated nucleated cells by amplifying reference gene primers. Sequenced by immunoSEQ multiplex PCR; TCRdb stores in-frame clones only, minus some. V and J calls and clone size are given by that table; D and trimming were obtained from the DNA. Of some 54,000 clones listed, 81% were seen once; the top ten hold roughly 29%. Trimming pared 4 bases from V and 0 bases from J, leaving 7 bases between. CDR1 SQVTM and CDR2 ANQGSEA come from the germline V gene. CDR3 size: 13 residues. The Seattle patients joined while their infection was active and were tracked longitudinally afterward.

The chain employs TRBV29-1 and TRBJ1-3; D unresolved. The sequencing input was peripheral blood. The sequence came from a woman of 80 years or more with COVID-19, enrolled during active disease. The CDR3 spells CSVGDTSGNTIYF. In nucleotides, the CDR3 is TGCAGCGTTGGCGACACCTCTGGAAACACCATATATTTT.